This paragraph reports one T cell receptor (beta chain). Its antigen is unidentified. This sample is drawn from a study of OX40 agonist ivuxolimab in advanced cancers. Study-wide context: An agonistic anti-OX40 (CD134) antibody, ivuxolimab, was used to treat the patients. Study findings and constraints: Relative to CD4+, CD8+ T cells held more expanded clones on average.

The data were produced by immunoSEQ multiplex PCR, yet TCRdb's version contains in-frame clones alone and is incomplete. The table lists some 57,000 clones, around four fifths of them singletons. Germline assignment: CDR1 SGHNT and CDR2 YYREEE (reference sequence). The CDR3 contains 13 residues. Trimming shortened V by 2 bases and J by 8 bases, and 13 bases separated the two germline ends. The chain has TRBV5-4 and TRBJ1-1; no firm D call. The source material was CD4+ or CD8+ T cells sorted from blood, sampled in a trial of the OX40 agonist ivuxolimab. The clonotype originates from an adult with an advanced solid tumor such as melanoma, head and neck, liver or kidney cancer. The CDR3 loop is CASSFGGKQEAFF. The DNA of the CDR3 is TGTGCCAGCAGCTTCGGAGGGAAGCAAGAAGCTTTCTTT.